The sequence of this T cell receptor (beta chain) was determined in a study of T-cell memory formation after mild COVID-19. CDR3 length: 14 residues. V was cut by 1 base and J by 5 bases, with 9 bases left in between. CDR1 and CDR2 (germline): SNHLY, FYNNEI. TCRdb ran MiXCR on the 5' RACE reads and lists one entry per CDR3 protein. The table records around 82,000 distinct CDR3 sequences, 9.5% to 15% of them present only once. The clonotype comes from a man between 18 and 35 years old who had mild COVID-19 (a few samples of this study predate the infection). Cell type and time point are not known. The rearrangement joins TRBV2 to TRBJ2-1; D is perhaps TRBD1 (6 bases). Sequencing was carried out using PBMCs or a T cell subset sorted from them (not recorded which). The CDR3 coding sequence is TGTGCCAGCAGTGAAGTGGGGGACAACAATGAGCAGTTCTTC. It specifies CASSEVGDNNEQFF.